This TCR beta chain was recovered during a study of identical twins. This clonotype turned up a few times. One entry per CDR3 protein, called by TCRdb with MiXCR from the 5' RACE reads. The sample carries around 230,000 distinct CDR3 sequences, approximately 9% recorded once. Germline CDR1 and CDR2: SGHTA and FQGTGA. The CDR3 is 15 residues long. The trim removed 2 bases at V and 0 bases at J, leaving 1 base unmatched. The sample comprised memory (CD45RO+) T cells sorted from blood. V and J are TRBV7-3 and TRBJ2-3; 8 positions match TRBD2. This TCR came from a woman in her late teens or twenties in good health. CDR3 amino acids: CASSLVAGSTDTQYF. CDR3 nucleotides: TGTGCCAGCAGCTTAGTAGCGGGGAGCACAGATACGCAGTATTTT.